This TCR beta chain was identified in a study of graft-versus-host responses after intestinal transplantation (dated by TCRdb to the early 2020s). Study-level background: Multivisceral, liver-intestinal, or isolated intestinal transplants were received by the recipients. Anti-thymocyte globulin induction was given to all recipients, followed by maintenance tacrolimus and steroids for roughly 3 years. After intestinal transplantation, graft-versus-host and host-versus-graft alloreactive T cell clones were followed in the graft, circulation and bone marrow using bulk TCR-beta CDR3 sequencing. To identify alloreactive clones, pre-transplant mixed lymphocyte reaction products were sequenced and compared with unstimulated pre-transplant donor and recipient T cells. The cohort enrolled about two dozen intestinal transplant recipients, one of whom was a retransplant, and a few patients without pretransplant specimens were excluded. A peak of at least 4% donor T cells among recipient peripheral blood mononuclear cells was the definition used for donor T cell macrochimerism. Samples from a few later patients were sequenced in-house on an Illumina MiSeq with MiXCR processing rather than by the commercial service.

Library method: the immunoSEQ multiplex PCR assay. For most patients, genomic DNA was isolated with the Qiagen DNeasy Blood and Tissue Kit and sent frozen to Adaptive Biotechnologies for TCR sequencing. Adaptive Biotechnologies carried out high-throughput TCR-beta CDR3 sequencing of genomic DNA for most patients. On the study's bioinformatics: Adaptive's ImmunoSEQ software was the source of the TCR sequencing data for about 20 patients, while a few other patients were processed with MiXCR and VDJtools. To correct CD4 versus CD8 sorting errors, sequences present in both subsets at a frequency ratio below 5:1 were removed. CDR3 nucleotide sequences shared between donor and recipient were removed because the origin of such sequences could not be assigned. Alloreactive clones required at least 2-fold expansion over unstimulated cells and minimum CFSE-low frequency of 0.002% (template counts) or 0.001% (read counts). Clones were considered mappable if detected in sequenced pre-transplant spleen, lymph node, or MLR CFSE-low populations of the donor or recipient. The cumulative frequency of alloreactive clones was calculated as a percentage of all sequences, weighted by copy number. The clones in this table, taken by TCRdb from immuneACCESS, are in-frame only. Not every clone is retained; where verified, under half of the shortfall comes from an unresolved V gene, and the cause of the rest is unknown. The DNA gave D and trimming, while V, J and clone size come from that table. The sample table shows about 51,000 clones, and roughly 90% are seen once. Over 0.55% of the sample is taken by the ten largest.

Summary of the overall study and its limitations: The relatively low number and heterogeneity of intestinal transplant patients limited the conclusions. Early after transplant, peak levels of circulating GvH clones were found to be associated with declines in HvG clones. GvH clones were found in recipient bone marrow, and some of the GvH clones appeared earlier in ileal mucosa or blood, which is consistent with an intestinal mucosal origin. Patients with donor T cell macrochimerism had high GvH to HvG T cell clonal ratios in their allografts.

In light of the paper, this sample's time point label describes: cells obtained before transplantation from donor or recipient. CD3+CD4+ and CD3+CD8+ populations were FACS-sorted from unstimulated pre-transplant donor and recipient cells taken from spleen or lymph nodes. Concerning this clone: The specificity of this receptor is unknown. Per-nucleotide qualities are absent, and no much larger clonotype sits a single base away.

This clonotype was sampled from a human donor who was the organ donor for an intestinal transplant. The source was unstimulated CD4+ T cells sorted from spleen or lymph node cells, collected before transplant.

The CDR3 loop reads CASSWDRGLVQFF. The nucleotide sequence is TGTGCCAGCTCCTGGGACAGGGGGCTTGTGCAGTTCTTC. This sequence uses TRBV27 and TRBJ2-1, with TRBD1 identical over 12 junction bases. V is pruned by 8 bases and J by 12 bases, leaving 8 bases of the junction without a gene match. In the germline V gene (reference sequence), CDR1 corresponds to MNHEY and CDR2 to SMNVEV. The CDR3 spans 13 residues, from the cysteine through the phenylalanine. Kept here is only the CDR3 DNA, which spans 39 bases and is read in frame from base 1.